This T cell receptor beta chain was sequenced during a study of early T cells in non-severe SARS-CoV-2 infection. The overall study: Sequencing of bulk RNA from unsorted whole blood was done, without chain pairing. Findings of the study overall: Anti-spike CD8 responses were favored by VDJdb matching, which missed private and CD4 specificities.

V lost 7 bases, J lost 1 base, and 24 bases lay in between. The CDR3 spans 17 residues. The germline CDR1 and CDR2 sequences are SGHKS and YYEKEE (reference sequence). Unique molecular identifiers tagged individual cDNA molecules. MiXCR, run by TCRdb on the 5' RACE reads, gives a single entry per CDR3 protein. The repertoire consists of over 35,000 distinct CDR3 sequences, with roughly 6% occurring once and the leading ten covering about 8.3%. Concerning this clonotype itself: Its target is unknown. A much larger clone lies a single base off, so this may be a read error.

The specimen was whole blood, collected at baseline. The rearrangement joins TRBV5-5 to TRBJ2-7; D possibly corresponds to TRBD2 (6 bases). The receptor was derived from an adult who was a healthcare worker with PCR-confirmed SARS-CoV-2 infection or an uninfected control (not recorded which). DNA for the CDR3: TGTGCCAGCCGACGGGGCTCGTTGACTAGTTCGTCCTACGAGCAGTACTTC. Translating it yields CASRRGSLTSSSYEQYF.